This T cell receptor (beta chain) was sequenced for a study of ipilimumab plus nivolumab after autologous stem cell transplantation. Findings and limits, study-wide: TCR repertoire, Treg phenotype and gut microbiota reportedly support more study of this approach.

Starting 14 to 28 days after autologous transplant, ipilimumab 1 mg/kg was given. Dosing: nivolumab 3 mg/kg IV, weeks 1, 4, 7, 10, then every two weeks to week 26. The assay was immunoSEQ multiplex PCR, and TCRdb's table has in-frame clones only and misses some. The sample contains around 16,000 clones, around four fifths of which appear only once. Concerning this clone itself: What it binds is unknown. An end of the junction does not agree with germline; a read error may underlie this.

Germline CDR1 and CDR2: SEHNR and FQNEAQ (reference sequence). This CDR3 has 16 residues. The sequence was collected from a male donor with diffuse large B-cell lymphoma. The chain joins TRBV7-9 to TRBJ2-7, with D uncertain. This material consisted of PBMCs, taken in a trial of ipilimumab plus nivolumab as post-transplant consolidation. CDR3 sequence: CASNLEFSNSPYEQYF. The CDR3 nucleotides read TGTGCCAGCAACTTAGAATTTAGCAATAGCCCCTACGAGCAGTACTTC.